This TCR beta chain emerged from a study of Graves' ophthalmopathy and Graves' hyperthyroidism. Pregnant or lactating patients and those with other autoimmune diseases or uncontrolled infections were excluded. Diagnostic conclusions were grounded in clinical symptoms, serum thyroxine, TRAb, thyroid ultrasound and orbital computed tomography. Amplification of TCR beta CDR3 regions used RNA transcripts. Amplification began with first-round RT-PCR using HTBI primers, then second-round multiplex PCR was performed. TCRdb fed the multiplex PCR reads into MiXCR, producing one record per CDR3 protein. The sample contains 300,000 to 350,000 distinct CDR3 sequences, roughly 15% of which appear only once. This clonotype showed up many times. Trimming removed 6 bases from V and 6 bases from J, with 15 bases in between. The CDR3 is made up of 13 amino acids. CDR1 is SGHRS, CDR2 YFSETQ, per germline.

The chain carries TRBV5-1 and TRBJ1-1, with D maybe TRBD1 (6 bases). The sequence was obtained from an adult man with Graves' ophthalmopathy. The sample comprised peripheral blood. CDR3 in DNA: TGCGCCAGCACCGGAGGGGGTTCGGCTGAAGCTTTCTTT. Translated, it gives CASTGGGSAEAFF. The whole variable domain, filled in from reference TRBV5-1 and TRBJ1-1, reads KAGVTQTPRYLIKTRGQQVTLSCSPISGHRSVSWYQQTPGQGLQFLFEYFSETQRNKGNFPGRFSGRQFSNSRSEMNVSTLELGDSALYLCASTGGGSAEAFFGQGTRLTVV.